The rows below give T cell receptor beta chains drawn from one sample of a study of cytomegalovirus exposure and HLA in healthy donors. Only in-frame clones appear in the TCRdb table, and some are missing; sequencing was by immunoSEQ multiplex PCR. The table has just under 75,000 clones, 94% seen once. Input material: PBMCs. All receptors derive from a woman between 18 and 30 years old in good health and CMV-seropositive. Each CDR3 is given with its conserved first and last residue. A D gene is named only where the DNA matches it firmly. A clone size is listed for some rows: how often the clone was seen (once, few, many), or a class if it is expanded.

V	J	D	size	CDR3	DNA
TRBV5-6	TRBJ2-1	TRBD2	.	CASSATREVRNEQFF	TGTGCCAGCAGCGCGACGCGGGAGGTACGGAATGAGCAGTTCTTC
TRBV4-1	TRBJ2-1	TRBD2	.	CASSQGTSGYNEQFF	TGCGCCAGCAGCCAAGGGACTAGCGGCTACAATGAGCAGTTCTTC
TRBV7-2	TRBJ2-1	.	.	CASSFGGPSNEQFF	TGTGCCAGCAGCTTTGGAGGGCCCTCAAATGAGCAGTTCTTC
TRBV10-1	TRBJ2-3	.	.	CASSKGEDTQYF	TGCGCCAGCAGTAAGGGGGAAGATACGCAGTATTTT
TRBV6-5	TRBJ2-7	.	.	CASSYSSARGYEQYF	TGTGCCAGCAGTTACTCGTCCGCCCGGGGTTACGAGCAGTACTTC
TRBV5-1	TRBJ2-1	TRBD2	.	CASSPLAGGLHEQFF	TGCGCCAGCAGCCCGTTAGCGGGAGGCTTGCATGAGCAGTTCTTC
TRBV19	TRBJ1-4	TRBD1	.	CASSSRDREGDYEKLFF	TGTGCCAGTAGTAGCCGGGACAGGGAGGGGGATTATGAAAAACTGTTTTTT
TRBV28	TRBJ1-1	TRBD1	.	CASRQTGTGVSEAFF	TGTGCCAGCAGGCAGACCGGGACAGGGGTATCTGAAGCTTTCTTT
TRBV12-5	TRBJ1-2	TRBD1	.	CASGLATGQDAHGYTF	TGTGCTAGTGGTTTGGCTACGGGACAGGACGCCCATGGCTACACCTTC
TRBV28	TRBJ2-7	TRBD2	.	CASSWGGWGSYEQYF	TGTGCCAGCAGTTGGGGGGGATGGGGCTCCTACGAGCAGTACTTC
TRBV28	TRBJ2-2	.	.	CAIFSDRNTGELFF	TGTGCCATCTTCTCGGACAGAAACACCGGGGAGCTGTTTTTT
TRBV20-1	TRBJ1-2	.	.	CSASDFGYTF	TGCAGTGCTAGTGACTTTGGCTACACCTTC
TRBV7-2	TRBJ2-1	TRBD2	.	CASSLGGLAGTSYNEQFF	TGTGCCAGCAGCTTAGGTGGACTAGCGGGAACTTCCTACAATGAGCAGTTCTTC
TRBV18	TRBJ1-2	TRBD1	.	CASSPGQGLRSGYTF	TGTGCCAGCTCACCTGGACAGGGGTTGCGGTCTGGCTACACCTTC
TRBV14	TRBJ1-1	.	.	CASSQDSYRMMRTEAFF	TGTGCCAGCAGCCAAGATTCATACAGGATGATGCGCACTGAAGCTTTCTTT
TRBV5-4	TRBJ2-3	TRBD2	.	CASSDLAGGSTDTQYF	TGTGCCAGCAGCGACCTAGCGGGGGGAAGCACAGATACGCAGTATTTT
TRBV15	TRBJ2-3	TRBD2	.	CATSRELAASTDTQYF	TGTGCCACCAGCAGGGAACTAGCGGCAAGCACAGATACGCAGTATTTT
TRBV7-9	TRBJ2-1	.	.	CASSPRAGSYNEQFF	TGTGCCAGCAGCCCCCGTGCGGGTAGCTACAATGAGCAGTTCTTC
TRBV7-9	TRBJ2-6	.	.	CASSTRGFSGANVLTF	TGTGCCAGCAGCACAAGGGGATTCTCTGGGGCCAACGTCCTGACTTTC
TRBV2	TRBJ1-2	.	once	CASSEGHDPVYTF	TGTGCCAGCAGTGAGGGACACGACCCTGTCTACACCTTC
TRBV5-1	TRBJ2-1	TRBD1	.	CASSLYRGSYNEQFF	TGCGCCAGCAGCTTGTACAGGGGCTCCTACAATGAGCAGTTCTTC
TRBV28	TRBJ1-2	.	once	CASSLRRPYGYTF	TGTGCCAGCAGTTTACGGAGGCCCTATGGCTACACCTTC
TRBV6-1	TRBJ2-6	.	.	CASSEGSSGANVLTF	TGTGCCAGCAGTGAAGGGAGCTCTGGGGCCAACGTCCTGACTTTC
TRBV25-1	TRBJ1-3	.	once	CASSEYLAPSGNTIYF	TGTGCCAGCAGTGAATATCTGGCACCCTCTGGAAACACCATATATTTT
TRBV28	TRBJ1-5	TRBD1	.	CASSLFGQGGQPQHF	TGTGCCAGCAGTTTATTCGGACAGGGGGGTCAGCCCCAGCATTTT
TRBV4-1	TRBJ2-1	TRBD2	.	CASSRLTRRRLAGENNEQFF	TGCGCCAGCAGCCGGCTGACCAGGAGGAGACTAGCGGGAGAAAACAATGAGCAGTTCTTC
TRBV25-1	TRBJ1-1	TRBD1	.	CASSEGDRVGTEAFF	TGTGCCAGCAGTGAGGGTGACAGGGTAGGCACTGAAGCTTTCTTT
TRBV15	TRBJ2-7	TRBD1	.	CATSGQGYEQYF	TGTGCCACCAGCGGACAGGGCTACGAGCAGTACTTC
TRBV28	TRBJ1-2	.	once	CASSSALGGYGYTF	TGTGCCAGCAGTTCGGCCCTCGGAGGATATGGCTACACCTTC
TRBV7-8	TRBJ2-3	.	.	CASSPREGRSSTDTQYF	TGTGCCAGCAGCCCCCGAGAGGGCAGATCTAGCACAGATACGCAGTATTTT
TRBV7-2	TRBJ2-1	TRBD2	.	CASSPGTSTYNEQFF	TGTGCCAGCAGCCCTGGGACTAGCACTTACAATGAGCAGTTCTTC
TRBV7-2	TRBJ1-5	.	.	CASSLVSSQGGNQPQHF	TGTGCCAGCAGCTTAGTTTCTTCACAGGGTGGGAATCAGCCCCAGCATTTT
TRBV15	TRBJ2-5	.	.	CATSAELVSGETQYF	TGTGCCACCAGCGCCGAACTAGTGTCTGGGGAGACCCAGTACTTC
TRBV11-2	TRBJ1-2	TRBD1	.	CASSSNRGNRGYTF	TGTGCCAGCAGCTCAAACAGGGGGAATAGGGGCTACACCTTC
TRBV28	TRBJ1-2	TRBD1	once	CASSLWYRGPNGYTF	TGTGCCAGCAGTTTATGGTACAGGGGGCCTAATGGCTACACCTTC
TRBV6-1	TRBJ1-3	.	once	CASGMGGSGNTIYF	TGTGCCAGCGGCATGGGGGGGTCTGGAAACACCATATATTTT